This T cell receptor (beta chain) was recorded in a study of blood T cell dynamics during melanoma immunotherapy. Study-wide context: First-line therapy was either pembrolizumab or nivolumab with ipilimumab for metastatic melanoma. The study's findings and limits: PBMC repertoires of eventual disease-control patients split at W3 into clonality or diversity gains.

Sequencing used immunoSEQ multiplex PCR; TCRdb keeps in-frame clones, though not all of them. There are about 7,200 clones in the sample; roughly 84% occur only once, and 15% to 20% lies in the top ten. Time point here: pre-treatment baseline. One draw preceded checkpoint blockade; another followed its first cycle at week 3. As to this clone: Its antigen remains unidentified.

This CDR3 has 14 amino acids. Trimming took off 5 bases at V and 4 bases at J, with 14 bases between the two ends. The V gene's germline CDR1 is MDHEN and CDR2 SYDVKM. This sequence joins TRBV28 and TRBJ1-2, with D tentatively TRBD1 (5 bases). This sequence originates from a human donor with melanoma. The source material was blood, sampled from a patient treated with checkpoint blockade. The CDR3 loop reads CASSGQGRSYGYTF. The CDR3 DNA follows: TGTGCCAGCAGTGGACAAGGACGGTCCTATGGCTACACCTTC.